The 12 T cell receptor beta chains below all came from one sample that was sequenced in a study of early T cells in non-severe SARS-CoV-2 infection. TCRdb itself ran the 5' RACE reads through MiXCR, one entry per CDR3 protein. The sample comprises over 60,000 distinct CDR3 sequences, 10% of which are singletons, and more than 7.5% rests with the top ten. Sequencing used whole blood, obtained at baseline. Receptors originate from an adult who was a healthcare worker with PCR-confirmed SARS-CoV-2 infection or an uninfected control (not recorded which).

This clonotype was picked up a small number of times. This chain connects TRBV5-1 to TRBJ1-2, with a weak D call TRBD1 (6 bases). The germline V gene has CDR1 SGHRS and CDR2 YFSETQ. Trimming took 0 bases from V and 4 from J, leaving 16 bases between them. This CDR3 has 16 amino acids. CDR3 sequence: CASSLGPGEPTYGYTF. CDR3 DNA sequence: TGCGCCAGCAGCTTGGGCCCAGGGGAACCGACCTATGGCTACACCTTC.

This chain links TRBV12-3 or TRBV12-4 with TRBJ2-7; D unclear. V was shortened by 7 bases and J by 5 bases, with 15 bases between the two germline ends. This CDR3 comprises 13 residues. CDR3 amino acids: CASTLWATDEQYF. The CDR3 DNA reads as TGTGCCAGCACCCTTTGGGCAACAGACGAGCAGTACTTC.

This clonotype was seen at least ten times. V usage is TRBV20-1 and J usage is TRBJ1-1, with 7 nucleotides matching TRBD1. From germline, CDR1 is DFQATT and CDR2 SNEGSKA (reference sequence). This CDR3 has 13 amino acids. V dropped 8 bases and J dropped 2; count of bases not matched to a gene: 8. CDR3 protein: CSSRTGPNTEAFF. The CDR3 nucleotides read TGCAGTTCGCGGACAGGACCTAACACTGAAGCTTTCTTT.

This chain joins TRBV27 and TRBJ1-1; 7 bases agree with TRBD1. V was pared by 5 bases and J by 0 bases, with 0 bases of the junction left unmatched. Germline CDR1 and CDR2: MNHEY and SMNVEV (reference sequence). The CDR3 extends over 13 amino acids. In DNA form, the CDR3 reads TGTGCCAGCAGTGGGACAGTGAACACTGAAGCTTTCTTT. It encodes CASSGTVNTEAFF.

This clonotype was recorded at least ten times. J is TRBJ2-1 and V is TRBV12-5; the D gene could be TRBD1 or TRBD2 (5 bases each). V was cut by 3 bases and J by 10 bases, with 10 bases left in between. CDR3 length: 12 amino acids. CDR1 and CDR2 (germline): LGHNT, FRNRAP. The CDR3 DNA is TGTGCTAGTGGTTTAGGGGACCTCGAGCAGTTCTTC. It specifies CASGLGDLEQFF.

A few counts support this clonotype. V gene TRBV2 combines with J gene TRBJ1-6, with TRBD1 identical over 7 bases. The CDR3 spans 15 residues. CDR1 is SNHLY and CDR2 is FYNNEI in the germline V gene. With 6 bases clipped from V and 9 bases from J, the junction kept 11 bases outside the gene matches. CDR3 DNA sequence: TGTGCCAGCAGGGGCCGAACAGGGGCTAGTTCACCCCTCCACTTT. Protein sequence: CASRGRTGASSPLHF. Variable domain in full (rest from reference TRBV2 and TRBJ1-6): EPEVTQTPSHQVTQMGQEVILRCVPISNHLYFYWYRQILGQKVEFLVSFYNNEISEKSEIFDDQFSVERPDGSNFTLKIRSTKLEDSAMYFCASRGRTGASSPLHFGNGTRLTVT.

This clonotype has only a few counts. The chain combines TRBV3-1 with TRBJ2-6, with 11 bases fitting TRBD2. CDR1 and CDR2 (germline): LGHDT, YNNKEL (reference sequence). The junction had 14 bases not matched to a gene; V was cut back by 4 bases and J by 0 bases. CDR3 length: 21 amino acids. The CDR3 DNA reads TGTGCCAGCAGCCCCCAACTAGCGGGGGCCCCAACCCACTCTGGGGCCAACGTCCTGACTTTC. Amino acids: CASSPQLAGAPTHSGANVLTF.

This clonotype turned up a few times. The gene calls are TRBV29-1 and TRBJ2-3; unclear D gene. CDR3 length: 11 amino acids. Trimming took off 6 bases at V and 5 bases at J, with 9 bases between the two ends. The germline gives CDR1 SQVTM, CDR2 ANQGSEA. The CDR3 DNA is TGCAGCGTCGTGAGAGTAGATACGCAGTATTTT. It translates to CSVVRVDTQYF.

The CDR3: CASSSPGLAGHNEQFF. As DNA, the CDR3 is TGTGCCAGCAGTTCCCCCGGGCTAGCGGGGCACAATGAGCAGTTCTTC. The chain couples TRBV12-3 or TRBV12-4 to TRBJ2-1; 9 bases fit TRBD2. The ends lost 4 bases at V and 5 bases at J; junction bases unmatched: 9. The CDR3 is made up of 16 amino acids.

This clonotype was found many times. The chain carries TRBV12-3 or TRBV12-4 and TRBJ1-5; D may be TRBD1 (5 bases). The CDR3 extends over 13 amino acids. Trimming removed 6 bases from V and 7 bases from J, with 13 bases in between. CDR3 residues: CASSDQRGQPQHF. CDR3 DNA: TGTGCCAGCAGCGACCAAAGGGGACAGCCCCAGCATTTT.

This clonotype was detected only a few times. V is TRBV10-3 and J is TRBJ1-2; no clear D. V lost 2 bases and J 8 bases, leaving 9 bases between the germline ends. Germline V gene data show CDR1 as ENHRY and CDR2 as SYGVKD. This CDR3 has 12 amino acids. CDR3 coding DNA: TGTGCCATCAGTGAGCCGTCTGGGGGCTACACCTTC. Encoded protein: CAISEPSGGYTF.

This clonotype was picked up a small number of times. The chain has TRBV6-6 and TRBJ2-3; TRBD2 matches at 7 bases. Germline-derived CDR1 and CDR2 are MNHNY and SVGAGI (reference sequence). V was clipped by 6 bases and J by 0 bases; unmatched bases: 6. This CDR3 has 15 amino acids. The CDR3, as DNA: TGTGCCAGCAGCCCTAGCGGCCAGAGCACAGATACGCAGTATTTT. This gives the protein CASSPSGQSTDTQYF.